These 9 T cell receptor beta chains originate from one sample sequenced in a study of blood T cell repertoires in COVID-19. Profiling relied on immunoSEQ multiplex PCR, and the TCRdb table lists in-frame clones only, not all of them. The table includes roughly 60,000 clones, approximately 88% detected once. Specimen: peripheral blood. These receptors came from a man aged 25-45 years with COVID-19, enrolled during active disease.

This sequence joins TRBV4-1 and TRBJ2-1, with D perhaps TRBD2 (5 bases). The germline gives CDR1 MGHRA, CDR2 YSYEKL. V lost 4 bases, J lost 10 bases, and 17 bases lay in between. This CDR3 contains 14 residues. CDR3 sequence reads: CASSPSPGSREQFF. The CDR3, as DNA: TGCGCCAGCAGCCCATCTCCGGGGTCGAGGGAGCAGTTCTTC.

Regarding this clone: One end of the junction fails to match germline, which may point to a read error. This chain joins TRBV7-7 and TRBJ2-7, with 9 positions matching TRBD2. This CDR3 is 17 amino acids long. Germline assignment: CDR1 SSHAT and CDR2 FNYEAQ (reference sequence). CDR3 amino acids: CASSRGLAGVGTGEQYF. In DNA form, the CDR3 reads TGTGCTAGCAGCAGGGGATTAGCGGGAGTAGGAACCGGCGAGCAGTACTTC.

The chain recombines TRBV10-3 with TRBJ1-6; possibly TRBD1 for D (6 bases). V lost 6 bases to trimming and J lost 0 bases, with 12 bases between them. The germline V gene encodes CDR1 ENHRY and CDR2 SYGVKD. The CDR3 loop spans 16 amino acids. The CDR3, as DNA: TGTGCCATCAGCCGACAGGAGAGCTCCTATAATTCACCCCTCCACTTT. Its protein is CAISRQESSYNSPLHF.

CDR3 amino acids: CASSRGQNNSPLHF. In nucleotides, the CDR3 is TGTGCCAGCAGTCGAGGGCAGAATAATTCACCCCTCCACTTT. The rearrangement links TRBV2 to TRBJ1-6; D gene unclear. V was shortened by 5 bases and J by 5 bases, with 10 bases between the two germline ends. Germline CDR1 is SNHLY and CDR2 is FYNNEI. The CDR3 loop spans 14 amino acids. The whole variable domain, remainder taken from reference TRBV2 and TRBJ1-6, is EPEVTQTPSHQVTQMGQEVILRCVPISNHLYFYWYRQILGQKVEFLVSFYNNEISEKSEIFDDQFSVERPDGSNFTLKIRSTKLEDSAMYFCASSRGQNNSPLHFGNGTRLTVT.

This clone was detected once. This chain links TRBV23-1 with TRBJ1-6; D ambiguous. TRBV23-1 is given ORF status, its function remaining uncertain. Trimming took 3 bases from V and 5 from J, leaving 5 bases between them. This CDR3 comprises 13 residues. CDR3 sequence (DNA): TGCGCCAGCAGTCACCGTAATAATTCACCCCTCCACTTT. Residues: CASSHRNNSPLHF.

The chain is built from TRBV28 and TRBJ2-2; 7 positions agree with TRBD1. The germline V gene encodes CDR1 MDHEN and CDR2 SYDVKM. This CDR3 spans 15 amino acids. V lost 2 bases and J lost 6; bases outside the gene matches: 6. This CDR3 is CASSLNRGWAGELFF. DNA of the CDR3: TGTGCCAGCAGTTTAAACAGGGGTTGGGCCGGGGAGCTGTTTTTT.

This chain uses TRBV6-5 with TRBJ2-2, with 8 bases lining up with TRBD2. This CDR3 spans 15 amino acids. The V gene end was trimmed by 6 bases and the J gene end by 6 bases; junction bases not matched to a gene: 9. Germline assignment: CDR1 MNHEY and CDR2 SVGAGI. The CDR3 sequence is CASSVSGSVSGELFF. CDR3 coding DNA: TGTGCCAGCAGCGTCAGCGGGAGCGTCTCCGGGGAGCTGTTTTTT.

This rearrangement joins TRBV28 to TRBJ1-6; unclear D gene. The CDR3 is 15 amino acids. The V gene lost 1 base and the J gene lost 7 bases, with 11 bases spanning the gap. Germline V CDR1 and CDR2: MDHEN, SYDVKM. The CDR3 bases are TGTGCCAGCAGTTTATTGGGCCTCGAGAATTCACCCCTCCACTTT. Translating it yields CASSLLGLENSPLHF.

This rearrangement joins TRBV7-9 to TRBJ2-7; TRBD2 aligns across 11 bases. The CDR3 is 14 amino acids. Germline V gene lookup returns CDR1 SEHNR and CDR2 FQNEAQ (reference sequence). Unmatched junction bases numbered 5, after V lost 5 bases and J lost 5 bases. CDR3 in DNA: TGTGCCAGCAGCCGAGGGACTAGCGGCCACGAGCAGTACTTC. Translation: CASSRGTSGHEQYF.